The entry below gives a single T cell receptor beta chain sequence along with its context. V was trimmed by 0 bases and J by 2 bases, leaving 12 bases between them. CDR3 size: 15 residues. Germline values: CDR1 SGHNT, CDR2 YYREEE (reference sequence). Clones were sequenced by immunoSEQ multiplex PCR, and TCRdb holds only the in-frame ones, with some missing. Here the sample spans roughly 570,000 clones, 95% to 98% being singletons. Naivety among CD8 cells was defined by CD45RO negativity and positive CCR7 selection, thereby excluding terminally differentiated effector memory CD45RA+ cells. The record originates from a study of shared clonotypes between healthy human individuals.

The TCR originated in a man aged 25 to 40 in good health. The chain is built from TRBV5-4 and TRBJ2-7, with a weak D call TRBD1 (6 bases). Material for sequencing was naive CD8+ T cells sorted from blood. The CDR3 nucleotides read TGTGCCAGCAGCTTGGGGGACACGCCGACCTACGAGCAGTACTTC. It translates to CASSLGDTPTYEQYF.